A single sample is the source of the 18 T cell receptor beta chains below, sequenced in a study of vaccination and CD4 T cells after COVID-19 (dated by TCRdb to 2021 to 2024). The treatment or condition label here, explained by the study, means: roughly ten-day PBMC culture with coronavirus spike peptide pools or control peptides (ViraFEST assay). These receptors lack a known antigen. The method was PCR. Instrument on record: Illumina iSeq 100. DNA from cultured CD4+ T cells underwent TCR sequencing with the Oncomine TCR Beta short-read assay at the Johns Hopkins FTIC core. TCRdb itself trimmed the public reads at Q25 with fastp, ran MiXCR and retained productive beta chains. Under each unique CDR3 protein, matching rows form one entry showing the most common genes and DNA. Present in this sample are 11,000 to 15,000 distinct CDR3 sequences, roughly 44% of which were seen just once. About 14% of the sample is taken by the ten largest.

Sequencing used CD4+ T cells from blood, cultured in vitro. These receptors all stem from a human donor who had recovered from COVID-19.

DNA for the CDR3: TGTGCCAGCACGGATTGGCAGGGGAGCTACGAGCAGTACTTC. Translation gives CASTDWQGSYEQYF. V usage is TRBV6-2 or TRBV6-3 and J usage is TRBJ2-7, with D perhaps TRBD1 (6 bases). The ends were cut back, 7 bases at V and 3 bases at J, with 16 bases in the middle. Germline CDR1 and CDR2: MNHEY and SVGEGT. This CDR3 is 14 amino acids long.

V and J are TRBV30 and TRBJ2-3; D is uncertain. Trimming removed 4 bases from V and 2 bases from J, with 13 bases in between. From germline, CDR1 is GTSNPN and CDR2 SVGIG (reference sequence). CDR3 length: 14 residues. CDR3 sequence reads: CAWTTGGFTDTQYF. CDR3 sequence (DNA): TGTGCCTGGACAACGGGCGGATTCACAGATACGCAGTATTTT.

The table lists this clonotype with a few counts. The V gene is TRBV23-1, the J gene TRBJ1-5; 7 bases are shared with TRBD1. TRBV23-1 is classed as an ORF, of uncertain function. J was trimmed by 5 bases and V by 4 bases; bases with no gene match: 8. This CDR3 spans 15 amino acids. The CDR3 loop reads CASSRRRDSHQPQHF. The CDR3 nucleotides are TGCGCCAGCAGTCGGAGAAGGGACAGTCATCAGCCCCAGCATTTT.

This clonotype has just one count. The gene calls are TRBV5-1 and TRBJ1-5, with a tentative D call TRBD1 (6 bases). The germline gives CDR1 SGHRS, CDR2 YFSETQ. The CDR3 runs 13 residues. V lost 1 base, J lost 5 bases, and 7 bases lay in between. CDR3 protein: CASSLTGYQPQHF. CDR3 DNA: TGCGCCAGCAGCTTGACAGGGTATCAGCCCCAGCATTTT.

The V and J genes are TRBV10-1 and TRBJ1-2, with unresolved D. Germline V CDR1 and CDR2: WNHNN, SYGVQD (reference sequence). The CDR3 runs 13 residues. Trimming shortened V by 7 bases and J by 7 bases, and 16 bases separated the two germline ends. CDR3 protein: CASTLDSSGGYTF. In DNA, the CDR3 is TGCGCCAGCACCCTCGACTCGTCGGGTGGCTACACCTTC.

The chain links TRBV5-1 to TRBJ1-1, with D possibly TRBD1 on 5 matching bases. V was clipped by 1 base and J by 1 base, with 8 bases between them. The CDR3 loop spans 14 amino acids. Germline CDR1 reads SGHRS; CDR2 reads YFSETQ. The chain's CDR3 is CASSLRQPNTEAFF. The CDR3 DNA reads as TGCGCCAGCAGCTTGCGACAGCCGAACACTGAAGCTTTCTTT. Full variable domain (missing parts from reference TRBV5-1 and TRBJ1-1): KAGVTQTPRYLIKTRGQQVTLSCSPISGHRSVSWYQQTPGQGLQFLFEYFSETQRNKGNFPGRFSGRQFSNSRSEMNVSTLELGDSALYLCASSLRQPNTEAFFGQGTRLTVV.

J is TRBJ2-7 and V is TRBV5-1; D ambiguous. This CDR3 has 13 amino acids. Germline assignment: CDR1 SGHRS and CDR2 YFSETQ. V lost 0 bases and J lost 6, with 10 bases in between. The CDR3 DNA follows: TGCGCCAGCAGCTTGGCGGGCCGACCCGAGCAGTACTTC. Translation gives CASSLAGRPEQYF.

In its sample, this clonotype was seen once. The rearrangement links TRBV11-2 to TRBJ1-1; D gene ambiguous. CDR3 length: 13 amino acids. Trimming cost V 2 bases and J 0 bases, with 4 bases left between them. Per germline, CDR1 SGHAT and CDR2 FQNNGV. This chain's CDR3 is CASSLKLNTEAFF. The CDR3 DNA sequence: TGTGCCAGCAGCTTAAAATTGAACACTGAAGCTTTCTTT.

The chain joins TRBV12-3 or TRBV12-4 to TRBJ1-5; 7 bases are shared with TRBD1. Trimming took 4 bases from V and 9 from J; bases not matched to a gene: 18. The CDR3 length is 17 residues. This CDR3 reads CASSWENRARGLGPQHF. For the CDR3, the DNA is TGTGCCAGCAGTTGGGAAAACAGGGCGAGGGGGCTGGGGCCCCAGCATTTT.

This clonotype has just a few counts. This chain uses TRBV12-3 or TRBV12-4 with TRBJ2-7; no firm D call. This CDR3 is 12 amino acids long. V gave up 6 bases and J gave up 5 bases, with 11 bases separating them. CDR3 in amino acids: CASSWTEDEQYF. The CDR3 DNA follows: TGTGCCAGCAGCTGGACCGAGGACGAGCAGTACTTC.

This clonotype came up once. The chain uses TRBV4-1 and TRBJ2-6; D is possibly TRBD1 (6 bases). The CDR3 consists of 17 residues. Germline loops: CDR1 MGHRA, CDR2 YSYEKL. V lost 1 base, J lost 2 bases, and 12 bases lay in between. The CDR3 protein is CASSQGRGGTGANVLTF. The CDR3 DNA reads as TGCGCCAGCAGCCAAGGACGAGGGGGAACTGGGGCCAACGTCCTGACTTTC.

The chain joins TRBV5-6 to TRBJ2-7, with 9 bases matching TRBD1. V lost 3 bases, J lost 2 bases, and 6 bases stayed unmatched. This CDR3 region has 15 residues. Germline V CDR1 and CDR2: SGHDT, YYEEEE. The CDR3 DNA reads TGTGCCAGCAGCTCCACAGGGGGCGAGGCCTACGAGCAGTACTTC. This sequence encodes CASSSTGGEAYEQYF. The variable domain in full, with the rest retrieved from reference TRBV5-6 and TRBJ2-7, is DAGVTQSPTHLIKTRGQQVTLRCSPKSGHDTVSWYQQALGQGPQFIFQYYEEEERQRGNFPDRFSGHQFPNYSSELNVNALLLGDSALYLCASSSTGGEAYEQYFGPGTRLTVT.

In its sample, this clonotype was seen a few times. V and J are TRBV24-1 and TRBJ1-5, with TRBD1 matching 8 bases. Germline CDR1 is KGHDR and CDR2 is SFDVKD. V shed 7 bases and J 7 bases; nucleotides not matched to a gene: 5. The CDR3 length is 13 residues. In DNA form, the CDR3 reads TGTGCCACCAGGACAGGGGATGGACAGCCCCAGCATTTT. Its protein is CATRTGDGQPQHF.

This sequence joins TRBV2 and TRBJ2-1, with TRBD1 matching over 7 bases. The CDR3 spans 14 residues. The V gene's germline CDR1 is SNHLY and CDR2 FYNNEI. The trim removed 2 bases at V and 8 bases at J, leaving 6 bases unmatched. CDR3 protein: CASSELTGRDEQFF. The CDR3 DNA reads as TGTGCCAGCAGTGAACTGACAGGGCGGGATGAGCAGTTCTTC.

Only a few counts were recorded for this clonotype. The chain has TRBV2 and TRBJ1-5; a possible D gene is TRBD1 (5 bases). Trimming shortened V by 6 bases and J by 9 bases, and 27 bases separated the two germline ends. Per germline, CDR1 SNHLY and CDR2 FYNNEI. CDR3 size: 17 residues. In nucleotides, the CDR3 is TGTGCCAGCAGGATAAAACCTGGGACGGCGATCATTATGCCCCAGCATTTT. As protein: CASRIKPGTAIIMPQHF.

The rearrangement links TRBV6-1 to TRBJ2-7; tentative D call: TRBD1 (6 bases). The germline V gene encodes CDR1 MNHNS and CDR2 SASEGT. The CDR3 runs 15 residues. The V and J ends lost 6 bases and 0 bases respectively, with 15 bases between them. The CDR3 DNA is TGTGCCAGCAGCCCCGGACAGTTCTCCTCCTACGAGCAGTACTTC. It yields the protein CASSPGQFSSYEQYF.

The sample holds a few counts of this clonotype. The chain is built from TRBV4-2 and TRBJ1-2, with D perhaps matching TRBD1 (5 bases). V was cut by 0 bases and J by 4 bases, with 15 bases left in between. Germline V gene sequence: CDR1 LGHNA, CDR2 YNFKEQ. This CDR3 comprises 16 residues. CDR3 coding DNA: TGTGCCAGCAGCCAAGATCGTAGAGGGGCTGCCTATGGCTACACCTTC. Translating it yields CASSQDRRGAAYGYTF.

The gene calls are TRBV30 and TRBJ2-2; 11 bases align to TRBD2. The CDR3 consists of 16 residues. The germline CDR1 and CDR2 sequences are GTSNPN and SVGIG (reference sequence). V lost 8 bases, J lost 5 bases, and 13 bases stayed unmatched. The CDR3 DNA reads as TGTGCCCCCACCTCAACTAGCGGGGGTGGGACCGGGGAGCTGTTTTTT. Amino acids: CAPTSTSGGGTGELFF.